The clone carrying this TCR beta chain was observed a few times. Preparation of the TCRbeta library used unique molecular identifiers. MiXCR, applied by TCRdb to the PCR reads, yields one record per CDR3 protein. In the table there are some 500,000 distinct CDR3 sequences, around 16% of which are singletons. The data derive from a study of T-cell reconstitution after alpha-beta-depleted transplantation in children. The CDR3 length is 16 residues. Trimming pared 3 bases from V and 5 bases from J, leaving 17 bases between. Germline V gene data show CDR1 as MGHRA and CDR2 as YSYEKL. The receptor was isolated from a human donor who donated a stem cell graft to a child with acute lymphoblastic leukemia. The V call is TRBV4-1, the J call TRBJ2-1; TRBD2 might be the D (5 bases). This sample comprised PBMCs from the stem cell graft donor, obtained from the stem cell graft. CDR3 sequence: CASSQPAQRNHNEQFF. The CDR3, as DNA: TGCGCCAGCAGCCAGCCAGCCCAGCGGAACCACAATGAGCAGTTCTTC.